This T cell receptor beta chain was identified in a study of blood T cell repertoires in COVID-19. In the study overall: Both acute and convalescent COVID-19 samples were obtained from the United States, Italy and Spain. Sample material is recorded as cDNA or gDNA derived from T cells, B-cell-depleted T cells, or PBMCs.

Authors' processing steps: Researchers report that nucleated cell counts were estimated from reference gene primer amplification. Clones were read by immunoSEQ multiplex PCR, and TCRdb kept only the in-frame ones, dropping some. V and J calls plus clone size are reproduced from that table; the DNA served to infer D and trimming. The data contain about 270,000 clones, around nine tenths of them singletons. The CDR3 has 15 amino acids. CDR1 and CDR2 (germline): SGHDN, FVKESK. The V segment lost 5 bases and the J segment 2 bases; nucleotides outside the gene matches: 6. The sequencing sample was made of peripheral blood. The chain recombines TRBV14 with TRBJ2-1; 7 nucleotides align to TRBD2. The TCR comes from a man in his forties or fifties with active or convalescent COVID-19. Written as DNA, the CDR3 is TGTGCCAGCAGCTCCGGGACTATCCCCTACAATGAGCAGTTCTTC. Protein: CASSSGTIPYNEQFF. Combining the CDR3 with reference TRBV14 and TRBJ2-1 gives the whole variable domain EAGVTQFPSHSVIEKGQTVTLRCDPISGHDNLYWYRRVMGKEIKFLLHFVKESKQDESGMPNNRFLAERTGGTYSTLKVQPAELEDSGVYFCASSSGTIPYNEQFFGPGTRLTVL.